Shown below are 12 T cell receptor beta chains from a single sample sequenced in a study of human T cells and chemical hapten exposure. Time point meaning: patch test 3, about 24 weeks after DPC sensitization. Treatment described: therapeutic diphenylcyclopropenone sensitization with weekly scalp DPC. Using its own MiXCR run on the RACE reads, TCRdb lists one record per CDR3 protein. Among 180,000 or so distinct CDR3 sequences listed, around 23% were seen once. Specimen: whole blood, collected in connection with sensitization to the hapten diphenylcyclopropenone (DPC). The receptor source for this set is a middle-aged woman with alopecia areata. Some clones in this sample may be carry-over from other donors' samples.

This clonotype was seen only a few times. The genes are TRBV7-2 and TRBJ2-3; D gene ambiguous. CDR3 size: 16 residues. The V end was cut by 2 bases, the J end by 0 bases, with 12 bases between. Germline lookup yields CDR1 SGHTA and CDR2 FQGNSA. In DNA, the CDR3 is TGTGCCAGCAGCTTACGAAGCGCCTCTAGCACAGATACGCAGTATTTT. Protein product: CASSLRSASSTDTQYF.

This chain joins TRBV20-1 and TRBJ2-7; 10 bases fit TRBD1. Germline V gives CDR1 DFQATT, CDR2 SNEGSKA (reference sequence). CDR3 length: 15 residues. V lost 6 bases and J lost 3; bases outside the gene matches: 11. CDR3 residues: CSARGDRGLYYEQYF. In DNA, the CDR3 is TGCAGTGCCCGGGGAGACAGGGGGCTATACTACGAGCAGTACTTC.

This clonotype was observed a single time. The chain uses TRBV5-1 and TRBJ2-1, with TRBD2 matching 8 bases. The J segment lost 4 bases and the V segment lost 6 bases, leaving 9 bases of the junction unmatched. The CDR3 loop spans 15 amino acids. CDR1 SGHRS and CDR2 YFSETQ come from the germline V gene. CDR3 DNA: TGCGCCAGCACGCCAAGCGGGGGTACTTACAATGAGCAGTTCTTC. The encoded protein is CASTPSGGTYNEQFF. The whole variable domain, remainder taken from reference TRBV5-1 and TRBJ2-1, is KAGVTQTPRYLIKTRGQQVTLSCSPISGHRSVSWYQQTPGQGLQFLFEYFSETQRNKGNFPGRFSGRQFSNSRSEMNVSTLELGDSALYLCASTPSGGTYNEQFFGPGTRLTVL.

This clonotype was counted between two and nine times. This sequence joins TRBV2 and TRBJ1-5; D is unresolved. V dropped 6 bases and J dropped 1 base, with 10 bases sitting between them. CDR3 length: 14 amino acids. Per the germline V gene, CDR1 is SNHLY and CDR2 is FYNNEI. DNA of the CDR3: TGTGCCAGCAGGCACGACGGAAGCAATCAGCCCCAGCATTTT. Translation: CASRHDGSNQPQHF.

In its sample, this clonotype was seen a few times. This chain links TRBV28 with TRBJ2-3, with 11 bases fitting TRBD2. The CDR3 has 14 residues. Germline trimming cut 8 bases from V and 2 bases from J; bases unmatched to any gene: 3. Germline V gives CDR1 MDHEN, CDR2 SYDVKM. The CDR3: CASGTSGHTDTQYF. CDR3 DNA sequence: TGTGCCAGCGGGACTAGCGGACACACAGATACGCAGTATTTT.

V gene TRBV29-1 combines with J gene TRBJ2-1, with D tentatively TRBD2 (6 bases). Germline values: CDR1 SQVTM, CDR2 ANQGSEA. The CDR3 has 15 residues. V lost 7 bases and J lost 7, with 23 bases in between. DNA of the CDR3: TGCAGCGCCGGGATAGGAGCGGGCCCTGGGAATGAGCAGTTCTTC. Translating it yields CSAGIGAGPGNEQFF.

The chain combines TRBV20-1 with TRBJ2-1; 8 nucleotides match TRBD1. The V segment lost 4 bases and the J segment 0 bases; nucleotides outside the gene matches: 11. The CDR3 is 17 residues long. Germline CDR1 and CDR2: DFQATT and SNEGSKA (reference sequence). Written as DNA, the CDR3 is TGCAGTGCTAATGGACAGGGTCGGGGAGTCTCCTACAATGAGCAGTTCTTC. It encodes CSANGQGRGVSYNEQFF.

CDR3 residues: CAIKTSGGTGELFF. The CDR3, as DNA: TGTGCCATCAAGACTAGCGGGGGCACCGGGGAGCTGTTTTTT. The chain uses TRBV10-3 and TRBJ2-2; TRBD2 agrees at 12 bases. Germline-derived CDR1 and CDR2 are ENHRY and SYGVKD. With 7 bases clipped from V and 4 bases from J, the junction kept 1 base outside the gene matches. This CDR3 has 14 amino acids.

The V and J genes are TRBV20-1 and TRBJ2-7, with 7 bases identical to TRBD1. This CDR3 spans 13 amino acids. Germline V gene data show CDR1 as DFQATT and CDR2 as SNEGSKA (reference sequence). J lost 1 base, V lost 5 bases, and 5 bases had no gene match. For the CDR3, the DNA is TGCAGTGCTGCCGGGACAGCTTCCTACGAGCAGTACTTC. It encodes CSAAGTASYEQYF.

The gene calls are TRBV10-3 and TRBJ2-6, with 8 bases lining up with TRBD1. With V trimmed by 0 bases and J by 2 bases, 3 bases remained unmatched. The CDR3 contains 17 residues. From germline, CDR1 is ENHRY and CDR2 SYGVKD. CDR3 sequence reads: CAISESNRGAGANVLTF. The CDR3 DNA follows: TGTGCCATCAGTGAGTCCAACAGGGGGGCTGGGGCCAACGTCCTGACTTTC.

The rearrangement links TRBV12-3 or TRBV12-4 to TRBJ1-2; 10 positions match TRBD1. The CDR3 length is 12 residues. The trim removed 7 bases at V and 7 bases at J, leaving 3 bases unmatched. CDR3 sequence (DNA): TGTGCCAGCAAGACAGGGGGCGCTGGCTACACCTTC. Protein sequence: CASKTGGAGYTF.

The chain employs TRBV5-1 and TRBJ1-2; TRBD1 matches at 12 bases. The CDR3 contains 16 residues. Per germline, CDR1 SGHRS and CDR2 YFSETQ. Losses at the gene ends were 4 bases for V and 7 bases for J; bases not matched to a gene: 11. The CDR3 sequence: CASSPGTGGVVGGYTF. The CDR3 coding sequence is TGCGCCAGCAGCCCCGGGACAGGGGGCGTAGTTGGTGGCTACACCTTC.